Presented here are 18 T cell receptor beta chains from one specimen sequenced in a study of control samples from healthy donors and cancer patients. Sequenced by immunoSEQ multiplex PCR; TCRdb stores in-frame clones only, minus some. In the table there are about 55,000 clones, more than 95% of which are singletons. The sample consisted of blood. These receptors came from a woman aged 18-35 years in good health.

The genes are TRBV3-1 (or the pseudogene TRBV3-2) and TRBJ2-2, with 10 positions matching TRBD2. CDR1 LGHDT and CDR2 YNNKEL come from the germline V gene (reference sequence). With 0 bases clipped from V and 2 bases from J, the junction kept 18 bases outside the gene matches. CDR3 length equals 22 residues. The CDR3 DNA reads as TGTGCCAGCAGCCAAGAAATTCAATATGCCGGGGCTAGCGGGGGAAACACCGGGGAGCTGTTTTTT. Translated, it gives CASSQEIQYAGASGGNTGELFF.

The rearrangement joins TRBV11-2 to TRBJ1-5; D is possibly TRBD1 (6 bases). V was cut by 5 bases and J by 7 bases, with 12 bases left in between. CDR1 is SGHAT and CDR2 is FQNNGV in the germline V gene. The CDR3 has 13 amino acids. CDR3 region: CASSQDSFQPQHF. The CDR3 DNA reads TGTGCCAGCAGCCAGGACAGTTTCCAGCCCCAGCATTTT.

The chain couples TRBV6-1 to TRBJ1-1; D not resolved. The CDR3 length is 12 residues. CDR1 and CDR2 from the germline V gene are MNHNS and SASEGT. V lost 0 bases and J 10 bases, leaving 9 bases between the germline ends. CDR3 sequence (DNA): TGTGCCAGCAGTGAAGCCTCGTCGGGAGCTTTCTTT. This encodes CASSEASSGAFF.

This clone appeared a single time. The chain recombines TRBV7-2 with TRBJ1-1; D is perhaps TRBD1 (6 bases). Trimming stripped 2 bases from V and 1 base from J, with 17 bases between. Looked up from germline, CDR1 is SGHTA and CDR2 is FQGNSA. The CDR3 contains 17 residues. The CDR3 protein is CASSLSPRGWANTEAFF. The CDR3 DNA reads as TGTGCCAGCAGCTTAAGTCCTAGGGGGTGGGCGAACACTGAAGCTTTCTTT.

This chain joins TRBV21-1 and TRBJ1-2. TRBV21-1 is given as a pseudogene. This CDR3 is 12 amino acids long. CDR3 bases: TGTGCCAGCAGCAAAGAACCATTTGGCTACACCTTC. Translation: CASSKEPFGYTF.

This chain joins TRBV7-9 and TRBJ2-2; D might be TRBD2 (6 bases). V was clipped by 8 bases and J by 6 bases, with 7 bases between them. Per the germline V gene, CDR1 is SEHNR and CDR2 is FQNEAQ (reference sequence). The CDR3 is 11 residues long. CDR3 in amino acids: CASGGSGELFF. DNA for the CDR3: TGTGCCAGCGGGGGGTCCGGGGAGCTGTTTTTT.

This chain connects TRBV15 to TRBJ2-1, with 8 bases identical to TRBD2. The germline V gene encodes CDR1 LNHNV and CDR2 YYDKDF (reference sequence). Trimming cost V 3 bases and J 6 bases; bases outside gene matches: 4. The length of the CDR3 is 14 residues. CDR3 nucleotide sequence: TGTGCCACCAGCAGCGGGGGGGGATCCAATGAGCAGTTCTTC. It encodes CATSSGGGSNEQFF.

In this sample, this clone turned up a few times. The V and J genes are TRBV4-1 and TRBJ2-5; D gene uncertain. The V end lost 5 bases, the J end lost 9 bases, and 25 bases lay between the germline ends. Germline-derived CDR1 and CDR2 are MGHRA and YSYEKL. The CDR3 extends over 16 amino acids. The CDR3 protein is CASSGAWETERGAQYF. CDR3 in DNA: TGCGCCAGCAGCGGCGCGTGGGAAACGGAACGTGGGGCCCAGTACTTC.

For this clone: Other nucleotide sequences in the sample specify the same CDR3. This sequence joins TRBV18 and TRBJ1-6; no clear D gene. V was pared by 2 bases and J by 10 bases, with 6 bases between. Germline V lookup: CDR1 KGHSH, CDR2 LQKENI. This CDR3 region has 12 residues. The CDR3 here is CASSPGRSPLHF. Written as DNA, the CDR3 is TGTGCCAGCTCACCAGGGAGGTCACCCCTCCACTTT.

The rearrangement links TRBV6-5 to TRBJ1-6; D is unclear. The CDR3 has 12 amino acids. Germline CDR1 reads MNHEY; CDR2 reads SVGAGI. Trimming took off 7 bases at V and 11 bases at J, with 12 bases between the two ends. The CDR3 reads CASKGPRPPLHF. The DNA of the CDR3 is TGTGCCAGCAAGGGCCCGCGGCCACCCCTCCACTTT.

This clone showed up just once. The CDR3 DNA follows: TGTGCCAGCAGTTTGTGGGACGGGAACACTGAAGCTTTCTTT. It translates to CASSLWDGNTEAFF. The rearrangement joins TRBV27 to TRBJ1-1; maybe TRBD1 (5 bases). V shed 3 bases and J shed 1 base, with 9 bases lying between them. This CDR3 contains 14 residues. In germline, CDR1 is MNHEY, CDR2 SMNVEV (reference sequence).

J is TRBJ2-2 and V is TRBV7-8; D unclear. Germline V lookup: CDR1 SGHVS, CDR2 FQNEAQ. With 1 base removed from V and 7 bases from J, the gap between germline ends came to 13 bases. This CDR3 is 15 amino acids long. In DNA form, the CDR3 reads TGTGCCAGCAGCTTAGGGATTGGTCAAGGCGGGGAGCTGTTTTTT. Its translation is CASSLGIGQGGELFF.

The rearrangement links TRBV6-2 or TRBV6-3 to TRBJ1-1; D is perhaps TRBD1 (5 bases). V was shortened by 4 bases and J by 9 bases, with 12 bases between the two germline ends. CDR1 is MNHEY and CDR2 is SVGEGT in the germline V gene. CDR3 length equals 12 residues. The CDR3 DNA reads as TGTGCCAGCAGTTCCCTACAGGAGCAAGCTTTCTTT. It is translated as CASSSLQEQAFF.

The chain joins TRBV6-1 to TRBJ2-2; perhaps TRBD2 as D (6 bases). Between the trimmed V and J ends, which lost 2 bases and 6 bases, there was a span of 13 bases. The CDR3 extends over 15 amino acids. CDR1 and CDR2 from the germline V gene are MNHNS and SASEGT. The CDR3: CASSENLGGAGELFF. The CDR3 region has the DNA TGTGCCAGCAGTGAAAATCTGGGGGGAGCCGGGGAGCTGTTTTTT.

The chain uses TRBV7-2 and TRBJ2-2; 7 bases line up with TRBD2. V lost 3 bases, J lost 2 bases, and 6 bases stayed unmatched. The CDR3 is 16 residues long. Germline CDR1 and CDR2: SGHTA and FQGNSA. CDR3: CASSLSGTYNTGELFF. The DNA of the CDR3 is TGTGCCAGCAGCTTGAGCGGGACTTATAACACCGGGGAGCTGTTTTTT.

This clone was seen just once. The rearrangement joins TRBV5-3 to TRBJ2-2; 8 nucleotides align to TRBD1. TRBV5-3 is filed as an ORF, its function uncertain. The J segment lost 7 bases and the V segment lost 0 bases, leaving 5 bases of the junction unmatched. The CDR3 covers 15 residues. The CDR3 spells CARSLVGQGIGELFF. In DNA form, the CDR3 reads TGTGCCAGAAGCTTGGTAGGACAGGGAATCGGGGAGCTGTTTTTT.

The chain joins TRBV30 to TRBJ1-2; 7 nucleotides align to TRBD1. CDR3 size: 13 residues. Germline V gene lookup returns CDR1 GTSNPN and CDR2 SVGIG (reference sequence). V was pared by 3 bases and J by 2 bases, with 3 bases of the junction left unmatched. The CDR3 loop reads CAWSPGGNYGYTF. Written as DNA, the CDR3 is TGTGCCTGGAGCCCAGGGGGGAACTATGGCTACACCTTC. Full variable domain (rest looked up from reference TRBV30 and TRBJ1-2): SQTIHQWPATLVQPVGSPLSLECTVEGTSNPNLYWYRQAAGRGLQLLFYSVGIGQISSEVPQNLSASRPQDRQFILSSKKLLLSDSGFYLCAWSPGGNYGYTFGSGTRLTVV.

This clone was found once. V is TRBV6-9 and J is TRBJ1-5, with TRBD1 matching 9 bases. The V gene's germline CDR1 is MNHGY and CDR2 SVAAGI. Trimming took 6 bases from V and 9 from J; bases not matched to a gene: 12. The CDR3 contains 15 residues. CDR3 region: CASSTLGQGRAPQHF. CDR3 nucleotide sequence: TGTGCCAGCAGCACCCTGGGACAGGGAAGGGCGCCCCAGCATTTT.